These 24 T cell receptor beta chains share one sample of origin, sequenced in a study of T cells in Graves' hyperthyroidism and ophthalmopathy (dated by TCRdb to the late 2010s). The protocol used for the library was multiplex PCR. TCRdb shows the sequencer as Illumina HiSeq 2000. The TCR beta CDR3 regions were amplified from the RNA transcripts. For the first round of RT-PCR on the TCR CDR3, the HTBI primer set was used together with the Qiagen OneStep RT-PCR kit. Using fastp at Q25 and MiXCR, TCRdb reprocessed the public reads and kept productive beta chains. Rows with a matching CDR3 protein are joined into one entry that keeps the most common DNA and genes. This sample lists approximately 520,000 distinct CDR3 sequences; roughly a quarter were detected once. The ten biggest clones cover roughly 12% of the sample. The sequenced sample was blood. These receptors originate from a woman aged 25 to 45 with Graves' ophthalmopathy.

The genes are TRBV20-1 and TRBJ1-2; D uncertain. The CDR3 is 12 amino acids. Trimming shortened V by 4 bases and J by 5 bases, and 11 bases separated the two germline ends. Germline loops: CDR1 DFQATT, CDR2 SNEGSKA (reference sequence). CDR3: CSANTDGYGYTF. The DNA of the CDR3 is TGCAGTGCTAACACGGATGGGTATGGCTACACCTTC.

The CDR3 here is CASSPWTGFYEQYF. CDR3 in DNA: TGTGCCAGTAGTCCCTGGACAGGTTTCTACGAGCAGTACTTC. This chain links TRBV19 with TRBJ2-7; TRBD1 agrees at 7 bases. V trimming: 5 bases; J trimming: 3 bases; junction bases outside the gene matches: 7. Germline V gene lookup returns CDR1 LNHDA and CDR2 SQIVND (reference sequence). The CDR3 consists of 14 residues.

At least ten counts were recorded for this clonotype. The chain uses TRBV10-1 and TRBJ1-1; D is uncertain. The germline gives CDR1 WNHNN, CDR2 SYGVQD (reference sequence). The CDR3 runs 16 residues. Trimming shortened V by 4 bases and J by 0 bases, and 15 bases separated the two germline ends. The CDR3 bases are TGCGCCAGCAGTGTCGGGGAGATGTCCTTGAACACTGAAGCTTTCTTT. Translating it yields CASSVGEMSLNTEAFF.

The sample holds one count of this clonotype. This is likely a read error, given that the CDR3 carries no conserved phenylalanine or tryptophan at its end. The CDR3 protein is CASSLGEMWREGEYYEQYS. The CDR3, as DNA: TGTGCCAGCAGTTTGGGGGAGATGTGGCGGGAGGGCGAGTATTACGAGCAGTACTCC. This sequence joins TRBV28 and TRBJ2-7; 9 bases line up with TRBD2. This CDR3 is 19 amino acids long. Germline V lookup: CDR1 MDHEN, CDR2 SYDVKM. J lost 4 bases, V lost 3 bases, and 19 bases had no gene match.

Many counts were recorded for this clonotype. The genes are TRBV4-1 and TRBJ2-7; D may be TRBD1 (6 bases). The V end lost 1 base, the J end lost 5 bases, and 21 bases lay between the germline ends. Germline CDR1 is MGHRA and CDR2 is YSYEKL. The CDR3 contains 17 residues. This chain's CDR3 is CASSQATTGQRSHEQYF. Written as DNA, the CDR3 is TGCGCCAGCAGCCAAGCCACCACGGGACAAAGGTCCCACGAGCAGTACTTC.

This clonotype was picked up many times. This chain joins TRBV12-3 or TRBV12-4 and TRBJ1-1, with D tentatively TRBD1 (5 bases). Trimming pared 7 bases from V and 0 bases from J, leaving 21 bases between. CDR3 length: 17 residues. Written as DNA, the CDR3 is TGTGCCAGCACTGAACTGGGGCAGAGAACCATGAACACTGAAGCTTTCTTT. The encoded protein is CASTELGQRTMNTEAFF.

As regards this clonotype: Sequence at one end of the junction differs from germline and may be a read error. The genes are TRBV2 and TRBJ1-1; D possibly corresponds to TRBD1 (6 bases). Germline loops: CDR1 SNHLY, CDR2 FYNNEI. The CDR3 extends over 15 amino acids. The CDR3 nucleotides are TGTGCCAGTAGTGACCCCGGGACACTAAGGACTGAAGCTTTCTTT. Translation gives CASSDPGTLRTEAFF.

The gene calls are TRBV12-3 or TRBV12-4 and TRBJ1-3; possible D gene TRBD1, 6 bases. The germline V and J ends were trimmed by 2 bases and 6 bases, with 8 bases remaining between them. There are 13 residues in the CDR3. CDR3 sequence: CASSLNRVNTIYF. In DNA, the CDR3 is TGTGCCAGCAGTTTAAACAGGGTAAACACCATATATTTT.

This clonotype was picked up many times. The J gene is TRBJ1-1, the V gene TRBV27, with unresolved D. Germline V CDR1 and CDR2: MNHEY, SMNVEV (reference sequence). This CDR3 has 13 amino acids. V lost 3 bases and J 3 bases, leaving 8 bases between the germline ends. The CDR3 region is CASSFTRDTEAFF. The CDR3, as DNA: TGTGCCAGCAGTTTTACGAGGGACACTGAAGCTTTCTTT.

This clonotype was observed at least ten times. Here the CDR3 DNA reads TGTGCCAGCAGCTTAGCGCCAGGAACTGAAGCTTTCTTT. Protein product: CASSLAPGTEAFF. J is TRBJ1-1 and V is TRBV7-9; D is uncertain. The V gene's germline CDR1 is SEHNR and CDR2 FQNEAQ (reference sequence). The CDR3 has 13 residues. With 0 bases removed from V and 5 bases from J, the gap between germline ends came to 7 bases.

There are many counts of this clonotype. V is TRBV14 and J is TRBJ2-2; D is ambiguous. Germline V gene sequence: CDR1 SGHDN, CDR2 FVKESK. Trimming stripped 2 bases from V and 4 bases from J, with 5 bases between. This CDR3 region has 13 residues. CDR3 residues: CASSQFFTGELFF. CDR3 DNA: TGTGCCAGCAGCCAATTTTTCACCGGGGAGCTGTTTTTT. Full variable domain (missing parts from reference TRBV14 and TRBJ2-2): EAGVTQFPSHSVIEKGQTVTLRCDPISGHDNLYWYRRVMGKEIKFLLHFVKESKQDESGMPNNRFLAERTGGTYSTLKVQPAELEDSGVYFCASSQFFTGELFFGEGSRLTVL.

The chain links TRBV27 to TRBJ2-5, with no clear D. Trimming took 2 bases from V and 4 from J, leaving 17 bases between them. Germline CDR1 is MNHEY and CDR2 is SMNVEV (reference sequence). The CDR3 is made up of 16 amino acids. CDR3 in amino acids: CASSLRQRNARETQYF. The CDR3 DNA reads as TGTGCCAGCAGTTTAAGACAACGGAACGCACGAGAGACCCAGTACTTC.

V and J are TRBV3-1 and TRBJ1-1; D uncertain. CDR3 length: 13 amino acids. Per the germline V gene, CDR1 is LGHDT and CDR2 is YNNKEL (reference sequence). V was clipped by 5 bases and J by 5 bases, with 12 bases between them. CDR3 in DNA: TGTGCCAGCAGCTGGAGGGAGACTACTGAAGCTTTCTTT. Its protein product is CASSWRETTEAFF.

There are many counts of this clonotype. This chain links TRBV10-1 with TRBJ2-5; TRBD2 matches at 8 bases. Per the germline V gene, CDR1 is WNHNN and CDR2 is SYGVQD (reference sequence). The CDR3 has 13 amino acids. Trimming cost V 4 bases and J 5 bases; bases outside gene matches: 3. CDR3 sequence (DNA): TGCGCCAGCAGTGCGGGGGGGCACGAGACCCAGTACTTC. It translates to CASSAGGHETQYF.

The chain is built from TRBV12-3 or TRBV12-4 and TRBJ2-2; maybe TRBD2 (5 bases). Between the trimmed V and J ends, which lost 10 bases and 6 bases, there was a span of 12 bases. The CDR3 runs to 12 residues. CDR3 region: CAIRRGSGELFF. Written as DNA, the CDR3 is TGTGCCATCCGGAGAGGGTCCGGGGAGCTGTTTTTT.

This rearrangement joins TRBV15 to TRBJ2-7; 9 nucleotides agree with TRBD1. The CDR3 runs to 14 residues. Germline CDR1 LNHNV, CDR2 YYDKDF (reference sequence). CDR3 amino acids: CATIPDRGSYEQDV. CDR3 bases: TGTGCCACCATCCCGGACAGGGGTTCCTACGAGCAGGACGTC.

In its sample, this clonotype was seen many times. The genes are TRBV6-2 or TRBV6-3 and TRBJ2-7; unclear D gene. The CDR3 contains 13 residues. V lost 2 bases to trimming and J lost 5 bases, with 10 bases between them. In germline, CDR1 is MNHEY, CDR2 SVGEGT. CDR3 bases: TGTGCCAGCAGTTACCCTACAGAGGACGAGCAGTACTTC. It translates to CASSYPTEDEQYF.

Ten or more counts support this clonotype. This rearrangement joins TRBV7-9 to TRBJ1-2, with unresolved D. Germline assignment: CDR1 SEHNR and CDR2 FQNEAQ (reference sequence). The germline V and J ends were trimmed by 2 bases and 7 bases, with 8 bases remaining between them. This CDR3 spans 12 amino acids. The CDR3 is CASSLSTGGYTF. The CDR3, as DNA: TGTGCCAGCAGCTTATCCACCGGTGGCTACACCTTC.

The sample holds many counts of this clonotype. For the CDR3, the DNA is TGTGCTAGTGGTTTGGTTGGAGGCCGAGTCACTGAAGCTTTCTTT. Protein sequence: CASGLVGGRVTEAFF. The chain employs TRBV12-5 and TRBJ1-1; D remains unclear. The CDR3 is 15 amino acids. Germline V gives CDR1 LGHNT, CDR2 FRNRAP. V lost 0 bases and J lost 4, with 12 bases in between. Complete variable domain (other parts from reference TRBV12-5 and TRBJ1-1): DARVTQTPRHKVTEMGQEVTMRCQPILGHNTVFWYRQTMMQGLELLAYFRNRAPLDDSGMPKDRFSAEMPDATLATLKIQPSEPRDSAVYFCASGLVGGRVTEAFFGQGTRLTVV.

This clonotype has at least ten counts. The chain has TRBV27 and TRBJ2-7, with D perhaps TRBD1 or TRBD2 (5 bases each). Germline values: CDR1 MNHEY, CDR2 SMNVEV (reference sequence). With 6 bases removed from V and 1 base from J, the gap between germline ends came to 10 bases. There are 13 residues in the CDR3. Here the CDR3 reads CASRGPRSYEQYF. The CDR3 nucleotides read TGTGCCAGCAGGGGACCCCGGTCCTACGAGCAGTACTTC.

The J gene is TRBJ2-2, the V gene TRBV12-3 or TRBV12-4, with TRBD2 matching over 12 bases. This CDR3 has 16 residues. Trimming removed 6 bases from V and 5 bases from J; junction bases left unmatched: 7. As DNA, the CDR3 is TGTGCCAGCAGCAGACTAGCGGGAGTCGGGACCGGGGAGCTGTTTTTT. Translating gives CASSRLAGVGTGELFF.

V usage is TRBV20-1 and J usage is TRBJ1-1, with a weak D call TRBD1 (6 bases). CDR1 and CDR2 (germline): DFQATT, SNEGSKA (reference sequence). Deletions cut 5 bases from V and 2 bases from J, with 12 bases between. CDR3 length: 13 amino acids. The CDR3 nucleotides read TGCAGTGCTTGCGCAGGGGTTAACACTGAAGCTTTCTTT. It specifies CSACAGVNTEAFF.

This clonotype was seen a handful of times. Given the absence of the conserved phenylalanine or tryptophan at the CDR3 end, a read error is likely. The rearrangement uses TRBV6-5 and TRBJ2-5; no clear D. The germline V gene encodes CDR1 MNHEY and CDR2 SVGAGI. The CDR3 spans 13 residues. Trimming took 0 bases from V and 5 from J, leaving 7 bases between them. This CDR3 is CASSYSGWETQYL. The CDR3, as DNA: TGTGCCAGCAGTTACTCAGGATGGGAGACCCAGTACCTC.

This clonotype was recorded at least ten times. The rearrangement links TRBV10-3 to TRBJ2-7; 10 positions match TRBD1. V dropped 10 bases and J dropped 6; count of bases not matched to a gene: 18. The CDR3 spans 16 residues. Germline CDR1 reads ENHRY; CDR2 reads SYGVKD. CDR3: CATTRPTGTGDGEQYF. In DNA form, the CDR3 reads TGTGCCACTACAAGACCGACCGGGACAGGGGATGGCGAGCAGTACTTC.